This record looks at one TCR beta chain sequence and its context. Per germline, CDR1 MGHDK and CDR2 SYGVNS. There are 13 residues in the CDR3. Trimming shortened V by 0 bases and J by 3 bases, and 6 bases separated the two germline ends. This sample was included in a study of OX40 agonist ivuxolimab in advanced cancers. Study-wide background: Each patient was given ivuxolimab into a vein every 2 weeks, at 0.01 to 10 mg/kg. Three patients, one with hepatocellular carcinoma and two with cutaneous melanoma, responded partially.

Only in-frame clones appear in the TCRdb table, and some are missing; sequencing was by immunoSEQ multiplex PCR. The top ten hold about 0.48% of the sample, which has fewer than 140,000 clones, 90% seen once. This TCR was recovered from an adult with an advanced solid tumor such as melanoma, head and neck, liver or kidney cancer. This sample comprised CD4+ or CD8+ T cells sorted from blood, obtained in a trial of the OX40 agonist ivuxolimab. The chain couples TRBV25-1 to TRBJ2-7, with D unresolved. The CDR3 loop reads CASSEYFNYEQYF. The DNA for the CDR3 is TGTGCCAGCAGTGAATATTTTAACTACGAGCAGTACTTC.